This entry features one TCR beta chain sequence. This clone's antigen is unknown. Qualities for individual bases were not recorded, and no much larger clone is one base off. Additional DNA sequences in this sample encode the identical CDR3. Library preparation employed the immunoSEQ multiplex PCR assay. TCRdb's version of the immuneACCESS table is confined to in-frame rearrangements and falls short of the full clone set. An unresolved V gene accounts for under half of the shortfall where checked; the remainder is of unknown origin. This sample gives around 40,000 clones in total; about nine tenths of them show up just once. The ten largest clones capture 0.45% to 0.55% of the sample. The source of the sample is a study of T cell changes during pregnancy in multiple sclerosis (dated by TCRdb to between 2018 and 2021). Concerning the study at large: The study looked at changes in the T cell repertoire across pregnancy in women with multiple sclerosis.

Deletion took 3 bases off V and 5 bases off J, with a span of 13 bases between the germline ends. The CDR3 runs 14 residues from the cysteine to the phenylalanine. Left in the record is the CDR3 DNA by itself, 42 bases read in frame from the first base. Via the germline V gene, CDR1 is SGHTA and CDR2 FQGNSA. This material consisted of CD4+ T cells from peripheral blood mononuclear cells, taken in the first trimester of pregnancy. The chain is encoded by TRBV7-2 joined to TRBJ2-5; the D gene is possibly TRBD2, with 7 bases matching. The TCR comes from a female donor in good health, enrolled as a control in a pregnancy study. In nucleotide form, the sequence is TGTGCCAGCAGCTTTGGGGGGGCTAGGGAGACCCAGTACTTC. The translation is CASSFGGARETQYF.